This T cell receptor (beta chain) was retrieved from a study of blood T cells in healthy people across ages. Study outcomes and limitations: Long-lived and aged donors differed, with more naive CD4+ cells and higher diversity in the long-lived. Measured against age, TCR beta diversity per million T cells decreased in a roughly linear manner.

Germline CDR1 and CDR2: SGHTA and FQGNSA. V was pared by 4 bases and J by 7 bases, with 8 bases of the junction left unmatched. This CDR3 region has 15 residues. Then a second PCR, running about 6 to 12 cycles, was carried out with a sample-barcoded 5' primer and a J-beta primer mix. TCRdb independently ran MiXCR on the 5' RACE reads; one entry per CDR3 protein. The data hold about a million distinct CDR3 sequences, with under 40% observed a single time. In regard to this clonotype: What it binds is unknown.

V usage is TRBV7-2 and J usage is TRBJ1-5; 9 bases line up with TRBD1. This sequence originates from a man between 18 and 29 years old in good health. Sequenced material: blood. As DNA, the CDR3 is TGTGCCAGCAGCTCTACAGGGGGCGCCGGGCAGCCCCAGCATTTT. It is translated as CASSSTGGAGQPQHF.